This TCR beta chain is drawn from a study of blood T cell repertoires in COVID-19. Study as a whole: COVID-19 samples from acute and convalescent phases originated in the United States, Italy and Spain. PBMCs, B-cell-depleted T cells, or T cells provided the cDNA or gDNA that made up the material.

In the authors' methods: Reference gene primers were amplified, and this amplification served to estimate nucleated cell counts. Only in-frame clones appear in the TCRdb table, and some are missing; sequencing was by immunoSEQ multiplex PCR. The DNA was the basis for D and trimming; V, J and clone size are from that table. The table has under 200,000 clones, about 85% seen once; the top ten hold approximately 21%. V was pared by 2 bases and J by 5 bases, with 12 bases between. Germline values: CDR1 SEHNR, CDR2 FQNEAQ (reference sequence). The CDR3 length is 15 residues. The chain has TRBV7-9 and TRBJ1-4; the D gene is possibly TRBD1 (5 bases). Sequences were obtained from peripheral blood. The source is a man aged 55-75 years with active or convalescent COVID-19. CDR3 nucleotide sequence: TGTGCCAGCAGCTTATCGGCAGGGAGGAATGAAAAACTGTTTTTT. Amino acid sequence: CASSLSAGRNEKLFF. Complete variable domain (other parts from reference TRBV7-9 and TRBJ1-4): DTGVSQNPRHKITKRGQNVTFRCDPISEHNRLYWYRQTLGQGPEFLTYFQNEAQLEKSRLLSDRFSAERPKGSFSTLEIQRTEQGDSAMYLCASSLSAGRNEKLFFGSGTQLSVL.